Below are 5 T cell receptor beta chains sequenced from a single sample in a study of prognosis after radiotherapy for stage I lung cancer. Genomic DNA was the source, and TCR beta CDR3 was amplified from it by two-round multiplex PCR. Every TRBV and TRBJ gene had its own specific primer in first-round PCR. TCRdb re-called the multiplex PCR reads through MiXCR, storing one row per CDR3 protein. Of about 12,000 distinct CDR3 sequences in the sample, 45% to 60% were seen once. The source was PBMCs, collected before or after stereotactic body radiation therapy (not recorded which). These receptor sequences come from a donor of 50 years or more with non-small cell lung cancer.

Many counts were recorded for this clonotype. The V gene is TRBV5-4, the J gene TRBJ1-3; 7 bases match TRBD1. With 4 bases clipped from V and 0 bases from J, the junction kept 4 bases outside the gene matches. CDR3 length: 15 amino acids. CDR1 SGHNT and CDR2 YYREEE come from the germline V gene (reference sequence). The CDR3 is CASSRGTDSGNTIYF. In nucleotides, the CDR3 is TGTGCCAGCAGCCGTGGGACAGACTCTGGAAACACCATATATTTT.

With regard to this clonotype: One base separates it from a far larger clone, so it is likely a read error. The V call is TRBV24-1, the J call TRBJ2-7; D ambiguous. Germline values: CDR1 KGHDR, CDR2 SFDVKD. The CDR3 is 14 residues long. Trimming stripped 4 bases from V and 7 bases from J, with 16 bases between. CDR3 nucleotides: TGTGCCACCAGTGACAGCCGTTTCCACAATGAGCAGTACTTC. Protein sequence: CATSDSRFHNEQYF.

This clonotype is termed medium-sized. The chain recombines TRBV7-9 with TRBJ2-7, with D perhaps matching TRBD1 or TRBD2 (5 bases each). The V end was cut by 7 bases, the J end by 3 bases, with 16 bases between. Per germline, CDR1 SEHNR and CDR2 FQNEAQ (reference sequence). The CDR3 spans 14 residues. CDR3 nucleotide sequence: TGTGCCAGCATGCCGGGACGGCTAGTCTACGAGCAGTACTTC. Translation: CASMPGRLVYEQYF.

The chain combines TRBV12-3 or TRBV12-4 with TRBJ2-1, with D unresolved. Deletions cut 7 bases from V and 12 bases from J, with 16 bases between. The CDR3 is 12 residues long. The CDR3 DNA follows: TGTGCCAGCAATGACCTAACTAAAGTGCAGTTCTTC. This sequence encodes CASNDLTKVQFF.

The chain couples TRBV6-2 or TRBV6-3 to TRBJ2-1; 11 bases agree with TRBD2. Trimming cost V 10 bases and J 10 bases; bases outside gene matches: 30. The CDR3 sequence is 20 residues long. Germline V lookup: CDR1 MNHEY, CDR2 SVGEGT. CDR3 coding DNA: TGTGCCAACAGAAAGTACCCTCCCGGGACTAGCGGTAAGGCGCGTTTAGAGCAGTTCTTC. Translated, it gives CANRKYPPGTSGKARLEQFF.